Listed below are T cell receptor beta chains from one sample, sequenced in a study of T cells after yellow fever vaccination. Each CDR3 protein is one row after TCRdb ran MiXCR on the 5' RACE reads. The table lists hundreds of thousands of distinct CDR3 sequences, 8.7% of them singletons. This specimen consisted of PBMCs, obtained on the day of the first yellow fever vaccination. These receptors were collected from a man in his late teens or twenties who received the YFV17D yellow fever vaccine. Both conserved end residues are part of each CDR3. The order of the fields is clone size, V gene, D gene, J gene, CDR3 protein, CDR3 DNA. D genes are given only for firm matches. Clone size, where shown, is once, few, many, or a class for clones that have expanded.

clone_size: .; v_call: TRBV12-3/TRBV12-4; d_call: TRBD2; j_call: TRBJ2-1; cdr3_aa: CASSERGEGEQFF; cdr3_nt: TGTGCCAGCAGCGAGCGGGGAGAGGGTGAGCAGTTCTTC
clone_size: few; v_call: TRBV20-1; d_call: TRBD1; j_call: TRBJ2-1; cdr3_aa: CSAPRPGQNEQFF; cdr3_nt: TGCAGTGCCCCCCGGCCGGGACAGAATGAGCAGTTCTTC
clone_size: .; v_call: TRBV10-3; d_call: TRBD2; j_call: TRBJ2-4; cdr3_aa: CAMGTSGGVAKNIQYF; cdr3_nt: TGTGCCATGGGGACTAGCGGGGGGGTAGCCAAAAACATTCAGTACTTC
clone_size: many; v_call: TRBV5-4; d_call: .; j_call: TRBJ1-5; cdr3_aa: CASSQGGQPPNQPQHF; cdr3_nt: TGTGCCAGCAGCCAAGGCGGACAGCCCCCCAATCAGCCCCAGCATTTT
clone_size: many; v_call: TRBV16; d_call: .; j_call: TRBJ2-3; cdr3_aa: CASSQSAGRRTDTQYF; cdr3_nt: TGTGCCAGCAGCCAATCAGCAGGGCGCCGCACAGATACGCAGTATTTT
clone_size: few; v_call: TRBV5-4; d_call: .; j_call: TRBJ2-7; cdr3_aa: CASSWGWEQYF; cdr3_nt: TGTGCCAGCAGTTGGGGGTGGGAGCAGTACTTC
clone_size: few; v_call: TRBV5-6; d_call: TRBD1; j_call: TRBJ1-2; cdr3_aa: CASSLAGTGGGYGYTF; cdr3_nt: TGTGCCAGCAGCTTGGCAGGGACAGGGGGAGGCTATGGCTACACCTTC
clone_size: few; v_call: TRBV4-1; d_call: .; j_call: TRBJ1-6; cdr3_aa: CASSQGARFNSPLHF; cdr3_nt: TGCGCCAGCAGCCAAGGAGCACGTTTTAATTCACCCCTCCACTTT
clone_size: few; v_call: TRBV6-1; d_call: .; j_call: TRBJ1-2; cdr3_aa: CASSRDGPVLYGYTF; cdr3_nt: TGTGCCAGCAGTCGGGACGGTCCTGTTCTATATGGCTACACCTTC
clone_size: few; v_call: TRBV20-1; d_call: .; j_call: TRBJ1-1; cdr3_aa: CSARDGRGNTEAFF; cdr3_nt: TGCAGTGCTAGAGATGGGAGGGGAAACACTGAAGCTTTCTTT